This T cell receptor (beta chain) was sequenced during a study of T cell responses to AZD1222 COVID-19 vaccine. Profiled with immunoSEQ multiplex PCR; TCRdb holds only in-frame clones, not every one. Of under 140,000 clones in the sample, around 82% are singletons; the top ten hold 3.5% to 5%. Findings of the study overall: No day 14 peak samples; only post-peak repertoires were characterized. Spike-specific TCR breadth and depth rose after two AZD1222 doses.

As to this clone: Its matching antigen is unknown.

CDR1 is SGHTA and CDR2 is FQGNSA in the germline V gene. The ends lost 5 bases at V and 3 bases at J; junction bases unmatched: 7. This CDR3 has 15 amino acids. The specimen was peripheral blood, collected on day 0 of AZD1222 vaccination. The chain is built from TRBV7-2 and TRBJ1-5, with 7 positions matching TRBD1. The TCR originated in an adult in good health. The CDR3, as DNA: TGTGCCAGCAGCCTAGGGGGCATCCCCAATCAGCCCCAGCATTTT. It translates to CASSLGGIPNQPQHF. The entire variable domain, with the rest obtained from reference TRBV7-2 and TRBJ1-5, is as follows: GAGVSQSPSNKVTEKGKDVELRCDPISGHTALYWYRQSLGQGLEFLIYFQGNSAPDKSGLPSDRFSAERTGGSVSTLTIQRTQQEDSAVYLCASSLGGIPNQPQHFGDGTRLSIL.